These 26 T cell receptor beta chains originate from one sample sequenced in a study of response to subunit inactivated influenza vaccine. From the RT-PCR reads, TCRdb called clonotypes with MiXCR, one entry per CDR3 protein. Seen here are a few hundred thousand distinct CDR3 sequences, 11% to 15% observed once, and the top ten hold approximately 10%. The sample was PBMCs from blood, taken 11 to 12 days after vaccination. The receptors originated from a man aged 50-59 years who received an inactivated influenza vaccine.

The table lists this clonotype with many counts. The gene calls are TRBV3-1 and TRBJ2-1; D is unclear. V lost 5 bases and J lost 7, with 12 bases in between. The length of the CDR3 is 13 residues. The germline V gene encodes CDR1 LGHDT and CDR2 YNNKEL (reference sequence). CDR3 sequence reads: CASSTYSRNEQFF. CDR3 DNA: TGTGCCAGCAGCACATATTCGAGGAATGAGCAGTTCTTC.

This chain uses TRBV5-5 with TRBJ2-5; D is uncertain. V lost 1 base to trimming and J lost 5 bases, with 9 bases between them. The CDR3 loop spans 13 amino acids. Germline V gene lookup returns CDR1 SGHKS and CDR2 YYEKEE (reference sequence). Written as DNA, the CDR3 is TGTGCCAGCAGCTTGTTCGTTTCGGAGACCCAGTACTTC. Translating gives CASSLFVSETQYF.

This clonotype was picked up a small number of times. The J gene is TRBJ1-1, the V gene TRBV6-1; no definite D call. The germline V and J ends were trimmed by 6 bases and 1 base, with 15 bases remaining between them. Germline V lookup: CDR1 MNHNS, CDR2 SASEGT. This CDR3 spans 15 amino acids. CDR3 amino acids: CASRPPWDPNTEAFF. Written as DNA, the CDR3 is TGTGCCAGCAGACCGCCCTGGGATCCGAACACTGAAGCTTTCTTT.

This clonotype came up many times. The CDR3 sequence is CASSSDTMSYNEQFF. Written as DNA, the CDR3 is TGTGCCAGCAGCTCGGACACGATGTCCTACAATGAGCAGTTCTTC. The V call is TRBV28, the J call TRBJ2-1; possibly TRBD1 for D (5 bases). Germline CDR1 and CDR2: MDHEN and SYDVKM. The CDR3 is 15 residues long. The V gene lost 6 bases and the J gene lost 1 base, with 13 bases spanning the gap.

This clonotype has more than one count but fewer than ten. This sequence joins TRBV24-1 and TRBJ2-2, with D uncertain. V gave up 5 bases and J gave up 0 bases, with 12 bases separating them. The germline V gene encodes CDR1 KGHDR and CDR2 SFDVKD. This CDR3 region has 16 residues. CDR3: CATSVASPSNTGELFF. Written as DNA, the CDR3 is TGTGCCACCAGTGTAGCAAGCCCATCGAACACCGGGGAGCTGTTTTTT.

The genes are TRBV15 and TRBJ2-4, with 13 bases matching TRBD2. Germline CDR1 is LNHNV and CDR2 is YYDKDF (reference sequence). This CDR3 has 16 amino acids. V dropped 1 base and J dropped 8; count of bases not matched to a gene: 5. CDR3 loop: CATSRGTSGRRDIQYF. DNA for the CDR3: TGTGCCACCAGCAGAGGGACTAGCGGGAGACGGGACATTCAGTACTTC.

This clonotype was observed at least ten times. The CDR3 bases are TGTGCCAGCAAGGGACGTTTTTACGAGCAGTACTTC. Translating gives CASKGRFYEQYF. The genes are TRBV12-3 or TRBV12-4 and TRBJ2-7; D assignment may be TRBD1 or TRBD2 (5 bases each). This CDR3 is built from 12 residues. V was pared by 7 bases and J by 4 bases, with 11 bases between.

The sample holds many counts of this clonotype. The chain links TRBV12-3 or TRBV12-4 to TRBJ2-2; 7 nucleotides match TRBD1. There are 14 residues in the CDR3. After removal of 6 bases from V and 7 bases from J, the junction contained 8 bases not matched to a gene. CDR3: CASSPLQGNGELFF. The CDR3 nucleotides are TGTGCCAGCAGCCCCCTACAGGGGAACGGGGAGCTGTTTTTT.

A few counts support this clonotype. The rearrangement uses TRBV18 and TRBJ2-1, with TRBD2 matching 8 bases. The CDR3 covers 13 residues. The V gene's germline CDR1 is KGHSH and CDR2 LQKENI. Trimming cost V 8 bases and J 8 bases; bases outside gene matches: 8. In DNA form, the CDR3 reads TGTGCCAGCGATATCGGGGGGGCGTATGAGCAGTTCTTC. Its translation: CASDIGGAYEQFF.

V and J are TRBV4-3 and TRBJ2-1; 13 bases line up with TRBD2. Unmatched junction bases numbered 8, after V lost 0 bases and J lost 6 bases. Per the germline V gene, CDR1 is LGHNA and CDR2 is YSLEER. The CDR3 length is 18 residues. The CDR3 region has the DNA TGCGCCAGCAGCCAAGAGAGCCCCGGGACTAGCGGGATCAATGAGCAGTTCTTC. It encodes CASSQESPGTSGINEQFF.

This clonotype has only a few counts. The V and J genes are TRBV10-3 and TRBJ2-7; TRBD2 might be the D (6 bases). CDR3 length: 13 residues. Germline V CDR1 and CDR2: ENHRY, SYGVKD. Trimming removed 2 bases from V and 7 bases from J, with 12 bases in between. The CDR3 reads CAISEDSGGEQYF. The DNA of the CDR3 is TGTGCCATCAGTGAGGATAGCGGTGGAGAGCAGTACTTC.

This clonotype was observed a few times. J is TRBJ2-7 and V is TRBV4-3; TRBD2 might be the D (5 bases). CDR3 length equals 15 residues. Between the trimmed V and J ends, which lost 0 bases and 2 bases, there was a span of 11 bases. The germline gives CDR1 LGHNA, CDR2 YSLEER. CDR3 loop: CASSQDTLGTYEQYF. As DNA, the CDR3 is TGCGCCAGCAGCCAAGATACACTCGGGACCTACGAGCAGTACTTC.

The rearrangement joins TRBV2 to TRBJ2-3; a weak D match, TRBD1 (6 bases). The CDR3 length is 16 residues. Between the trimmed V and J ends, which lost 0 bases and 2 bases, there was a span of 12 bases. In germline, CDR1 is SNHLY, CDR2 FYNNEI. Here the CDR3 reads CASSEARTAFTDTQYF. The CDR3, as DNA: TGTGCCAGCAGTGAAGCGAGGACAGCATTCACAGATACGCAGTATTTT.

The V and J genes are TRBV12-3 or TRBV12-4 and TRBJ2-4; D unresolved. CDR3 length: 16 amino acids. V shed 3 bases and J shed 0 bases, with 12 bases lying between them. The CDR3 here is CASSFAHRSAKNIQYF. CDR3 DNA: TGTGCCAGCAGTTTCGCCCACCGTTCAGCCAAAAACATTCAGTACTTC.

CDR3: CASSPTYLDWFGELFF. In nucleotides, the CDR3 is TGTGCCAGCAGCCCTACTTACTTGGACTGGTTCGGGGAGCTGTTTTTT. The rearrangement joins TRBV7-9 to TRBJ2-2; weak D call: TRBD2 (5 bases). The CDR3 contains 16 residues. Germline values: CDR1 SEHNR, CDR2 FQNEAQ (reference sequence). V dropped 5 bases and J dropped 7 bases, with 20 bases sitting between them.

V gene TRBV29-1 combines with J gene TRBJ2-4; D is uncertain. There are 12 residues in the CDR3. Trimming left V 6 bases short and J 5 bases short, with 11 bases between. Germline-derived CDR1 and CDR2 are SQVTM and ANQGSEA. The CDR3 nucleotides read TGCAGCGTGGGTGTTACGGAAAACATTCAGTACTTC. This codes for CSVGVTENIQYF.

The CDR3 reads CATSDLNTEAFF. DNA for the CDR3: TGTGCCACCAGTGATTTGAACACTGAAGCTTTCTTT. The chain couples TRBV24-1 to TRBJ1-1, with D unclear. V dropped 0 bases and J dropped 2 bases, with 0 bases sitting between them. CDR3 length: 12 residues. In germline, CDR1 is KGHDR, CDR2 SFDVKD.

The sample holds many counts of this clonotype. The gene calls are TRBV20-1 and TRBJ2-2, with D possibly being TRBD2 (7 bases). The CDR3 covers 15 residues. Germline CDR1 reads DFQATT; CDR2 reads SNEGSKA (reference sequence). V was pared by 1 base and J by 2 bases, with 11 bases between. The CDR3 DNA is TGCAGTGCTAGAGTACGGGGGGCAAACACCGGGGAGCTGTTTTTT. It codes for CSARVRGANTGELFF.

V and J are TRBV5-1 and TRBJ2-2, with 7 bases lining up with TRBD1. The CDR3 is 15 residues long. From germline, CDR1 is SGHRS and CDR2 YFSETQ. The V gene end was trimmed by 5 bases and the J gene end by 6 bases; junction bases not matched to a gene: 10. The CDR3 reads CASRFGTAEAGELFF. CDR3 nucleotide sequence: TGCGCCAGCAGATTTGGGACAGCTGAAGCCGGGGAGCTGTTTTTT.

A few counts support this clonotype. V and J are TRBV2 and TRBJ2-1; the D is unclear. Germline V gene lookup returns CDR1 SNHLY and CDR2 FYNNEI. V was pared by 2 bases and J by 0 bases, with 8 bases between. The CDR3 sequence is 15 residues long. The CDR3 protein is CASSEQLSSYNEQFF. For the CDR3, the DNA is TGTGCCAGCAGTGAACAGTTAAGCTCCTACAATGAGCAGTTCTTC. Full variable domain (rest looked up from reference TRBV2 and TRBJ2-1): EPEVTQTPSHQVTQMGQEVILRCVPISNHLYFYWYRQILGQKVEFLVSFYNNEISEKSEIFDDQFSVERPDGSNFTLKIRSTKLEDSAMYFCASSEQLSSYNEQFFGPGTRLTVL.

This clonotype was counted a few times. The chain recombines TRBV3-1 with TRBJ1-2; D not certain. Between the trimmed V and J ends, which lost 2 bases and 4 bases, there was a span of 8 bases. Germline assignment: CDR1 LGHDT and CDR2 YNNKEL (reference sequence). CDR3 length: 13 residues. DNA of the CDR3: TGTGCCAGCAGCCAACTGTTGGGCTATGGCTACACCTTC. It specifies CASSQLLGYGYTF.

The chain joins TRBV18 to TRBJ2-2; 8 nucleotides match TRBD2. The CDR3 runs 16 residues. V was clipped by 0 bases and J by 5 bases; unmatched bases: 5. Germline-derived CDR1 and CDR2 are KGHSH and LQKENI. The CDR3 DNA reads TGTGCCAGCTCACCACCTTCTACTAGCGGTACCGGGGAGCTGTTTTTT. Translated, it gives CASSPPSTSGTGELFF.

In nucleotides, the CDR3 is TGTGCCAGCTCATCTAATGTACGGGACACTGAAGCTTTCTTT. It yields the protein CASSSNVRDTEAFF. The chain couples TRBV18 to TRBJ1-1; D is uncertain. V lost 5 bases and J 3 bases, leaving 13 bases between the germline ends. Germline-derived CDR1 and CDR2 are KGHSH and LQKENI. The CDR3 runs 14 residues.

The chain combines TRBV20-1 with TRBJ2-1; D is possibly TRBD1 (6 bases). The germline V gene has CDR1 DFQATT and CDR2 SNEGSKA (reference sequence). This CDR3 contains 12 residues. With 4 bases removed from V and 9 bases from J, the gap between germline ends came to 13 bases. For the CDR3, the DNA is TGCAGTGCTAATCGGGAACAGGGTGAGCAGTTCTTC. It is translated as CSANREQGEQFF.

The chain recombines TRBV12-3 or TRBV12-4 with TRBJ2-1, with 8 bases identical to TRBD1. The ends lost 3 bases at V and 9 bases at J; junction bases unmatched: 4. This CDR3 has 13 residues. This CDR3 reads CASSFGRGLEQFF. The DNA of the CDR3 is TGTGCCAGCAGTTTCGGCAGGGGGCTTGAGCAGTTCTTC.

The gene calls are TRBV10-3 and TRBJ2-5; D may be TRBD2 (6 bases). This CDR3 has 17 amino acids. The germline V and J ends were trimmed by 4 bases and 4 bases, with 22 bases remaining between them. In germline, CDR1 is ENHRY, CDR2 SYGVKD. The CDR3 region is CAISGSKGGGVRETQYF. In DNA, the CDR3 is TGTGCCATCAGTGGATCCAAGGGCGGAGGGGTGCGAGAGACCCAGTACTTC.